One TCR beta chain is described in this entry. This clone appeared a few times. Its antigen specificity is not known. No per-base quality is available; no much larger clone lies one base away. The immunoSEQ Assay, a bias-controlled multiplex PCR, was used to amplify TCRbeta CDR3 regions from genomic DNA. The authors' pipeline ran thus. Within the assay, amplification of reference gene primers was used to estimate how many nucleated cells each sample contained. To quantify the absolute abundance of each unique TCRbeta CDR3 rearrangement, sequence reads were collapsed and filtered. For each sample, productive Simpson clonality was calculated by taking the square root of Simpson's diversity index across productive rearrangements. The source is immuneACCESS, and TCRdb retained only in-frame sequences with V and J called. Part of the clones is not carried over; for the studies checked, unresolved V genes explain less than half of this, and the remainder is unexplained. Clonal size and the V and J genes are those of that table, whereas D and trimming came from the DNA. For this sample there are about 200,000 clones; roughly 78% appear just once. The ten top clones hold roughly 12% of the sample.

The data are from a study of blood T cell repertoires in COVID-19 (dated by TCRdb to 2018 to 2020). For context, the study as a whole: Samples from collaborators originated in the United States, Italy and Spain and spanned both the acute and convalescent phases of COVID-19. The prospective study material was composed of cDNA or gDNA derived from T cells, B-cell-depleted T cells, or PBMCs. Deeply sampled blood TCRbeta repertoires from subjects exposed to, actively infected with, or recovered from COVID-19 were included in the dataset. A freely available public database, intended as a resource for researchers studying the immune response to SARS-CoV-2, is where the repertoires were released. The samples were drawn from the first 160 participants of the ongoing ImmuneRACE study and from over a thousand subjects provided by 6 global collaborators. Nearly every sample came with metadata listing a de-identified subject ID, COVID-19 status, age in years and sex. HLA class I and class II types, where available, came from metadata supplied by the sample provider rather than from assay-based typing. General conclusions and limits of the study: The amount of clinical and demographic metadata varied by source and participant and was provided uncurated.

Each collaborating institution followed its own protocols to collect whole blood in K2EDTA tubes. Collaborator samples were shipped for TCRbeta analysis as frozen whole blood, isolated PBMCs, or DNA extracted from either sample type. Material for sequencing was peripheral blood. The receptor's source is a woman between 35 and 50 years old with acute or convalescent COVID-19.

The CDR3 reads as follows: CSASGYRENNYGYTF. The DNA reads TGCAGTGCTAGTGGATACAGGGAGAATAACTATGGCTACACCTTC. The sequence links TRBV20-1 to TRBJ1-2; TRBD1 might be the D gene, on 6 matching bases. V loses 3 bases of germline sequence and J loses 1 base, and the interval between the two ends is 15 bases. The germline V gene (reference sequence) provides CDR1 DFQATT and CDR2 SNEGSKA. There are 15 amino acids in the CDR3, from cysteine to phenylalanine inclusive. The entry retains the CDR3 DNA only, 45 bases that are in frame from base 1.